This T cell receptor beta chain was sequenced for a study of cytomegalovirus exposure and HLA in healthy donors. PCR employed 60 Vbeta and 13 Jbeta primers. The method was immunoSEQ multiplex PCR; TCRdb's version includes in-frame clones alone and lacks a portion of them. The sample includes 95,000 to 150,000 clones, roughly 77% of them seen just once. This CDR3 has 15 amino acids. In germline, CDR1 is SEHNR, CDR2 FQNEAQ (reference sequence). This clone occurred once. Germline is not matched at one junction end, which may reflect a read error. The TCR originated in a woman aged 30 to 39 in good health and CMV-seronegative. Material: PBMCs. This sequence joins TRBV7-9 and TRBJ2-1, with TRBD1 identical over 11 bases. The CDR3 is CSSSLTGQGAGEQFF. The CDR3 nucleotides read TGTTCCAGCAGCTTAACAGGACAGGGGGCGGGTGAGCAGTTCTTC.